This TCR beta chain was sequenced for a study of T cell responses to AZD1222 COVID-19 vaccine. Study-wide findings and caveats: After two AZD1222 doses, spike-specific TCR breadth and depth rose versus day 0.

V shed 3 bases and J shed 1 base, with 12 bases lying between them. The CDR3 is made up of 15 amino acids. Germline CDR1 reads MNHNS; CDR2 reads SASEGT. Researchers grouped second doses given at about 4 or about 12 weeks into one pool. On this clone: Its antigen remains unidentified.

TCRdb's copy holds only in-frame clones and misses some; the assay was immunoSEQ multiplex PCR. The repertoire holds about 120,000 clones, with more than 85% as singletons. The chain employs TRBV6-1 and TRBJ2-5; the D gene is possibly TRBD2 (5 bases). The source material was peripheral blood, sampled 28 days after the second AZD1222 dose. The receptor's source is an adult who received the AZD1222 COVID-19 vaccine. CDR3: CASSDLGLFQETQYF. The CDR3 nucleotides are TGTGCCAGCAGTGACCTCGGACTGTTCCAAGAGACCCAGTACTTC.